Given below is one TCR beta chain in context. Its antigen is unidentified. The data stem from a study of T cell responses to AZD1222 COVID-19 vaccine. The table came from immunoSEQ multiplex PCR; TCRdb's copy has only in-frame clones and leaves some out. The repertoire table contains about 140,000 clones. Study-level results: None of the repertoires were sampled until the peak T cell response had passed.

Sequences were obtained from peripheral blood. This sequence originates from an adult in good health.

CDR3: CASSPTGGFKTGELFF. The DNA for the CDR3 is TGTGCCAGCTCACCAACAGGGGGCTTTAAGACCGGGGAGCTGTTTTTT. V gene TRBV18 combines with J gene TRBJ2-2, with TRBD1 matching 9 bases. CDR3 length: 16 residues. The germline CDR1 and CDR2 sequences are KGHSH and LQKENI. V dropped 2 bases and J dropped 5; count of bases not matched to a gene: 6.